This is a list of T cell receptor beta chains from one sample in a study of T cell responses to AZD1222 COVID-19 vaccine. TCRdb's table, derived via immunoSEQ multiplex PCR, lists solely in-frame clones and lacks some. The sample shows about 74,000 clones, approximately 90% of them seen only once. The sample was peripheral blood, taken 28 days after the second AZD1222 dose. These receptors came from an adult who received the AZD1222 COVID-19 vaccine. Both conserved end residues are part of each CDR3. Each record gives: clone size, J gene, V gene, D gene, CDR3 protein, CDR3 DNA. A D gene is named only where the DNA matches it firmly. Expanded clones are given a class, and other clones once, few, many or no size at all.

clone_size: NA
j_call: TRBJ2-7
v_call: TRBV3-1/TRBV3-2
d_call: TRBD1
cdr3_aa: CASRAGTGPYEQYF
cdr3_nt: TGTGCCAGCAGAGCCGGGACAGGGCCCTACGAGCAGTACTTC

clone_size: NA
j_call: TRBJ2-3
v_call: TRBV5-1
d_call: TRBD1
cdr3_aa: CASSPDPGQGLGDTQYF
cdr3_nt: TGCGCCAGCAGCCCCGACCCTGGACAGGGTTTGGGGGATACGCAGTATTTT

clone_size: once
j_call: TRBJ2-3
v_call: TRBV6-6
d_call: NA
cdr3_aa: CASSFSGLPTDTQYF
cdr3_nt: TGTGCCAGCAGTTTTTCGGGACTCCCCACAGATACGCAGTATTTT

clone_size: NA
j_call: TRBJ2-1
v_call: TRBV10-2
d_call: TRBD2
cdr3_aa: CASRNQLAGDDNEQFF
cdr3_nt: TGCGCCAGCAGAAACCAACTAGCGGGAGACGACAATGAGCAGTTCTTC

clone_size: once
j_call: TRBJ2-7
v_call: TRBV2
d_call: TRBD2
cdr3_aa: CASSPVASGRNEQYF
cdr3_nt: TGTGCCAGCAGTCCCGTTGCCAGCGGGAGGAACGAGCAGTACTTC

clone_size: few
j_call: TRBJ2-1
v_call: TRBV7-2
d_call: NA
cdr3_aa: CASRTSGEQFF
cdr3_nt: TGTGCCAGCAGGACAAGCGGTGAGCAGTTCTTC

clone_size: NA
j_call: TRBJ2-7
v_call: TRBV29-1
d_call: NA
cdr3_aa: CSVDVRGDSYEQYF
cdr3_nt: TGCAGCGTTGATGTAAGGGGAGACTCCTACGAGCAGTACTTC

clone_size: NA
j_call: TRBJ2-2
v_call: TRBV7-7
d_call: NA
cdr3_aa: CASSRGGNTGELFF
cdr3_nt: TGTGCTAGCAGCCGGGGAGGGAACACCGGGGAGCTGTTTTTT

clone_size: NA
j_call: TRBJ2-7
v_call: TRBV9
d_call: NA
cdr3_aa: CASSVATGYEQYF
cdr3_nt: TGTGCCAGCAGCGTAGCTACGGGCTACGAGCAGTACTTC

clone_size: NA
j_call: TRBJ1-2
v_call: TRBV7-2
d_call: NA
cdr3_aa: CASIGRTESNYGYTF
cdr3_nt: TGTGCCAGCATCGGTCGGACAGAAAGTAACTATGGCTACACCTTC

clone_size: NA
j_call: TRBJ2-3
v_call: TRBV20-1
d_call: NA
cdr3_aa: CSASPHLGPSDTQYF
cdr3_nt: TGCAGTGCTAGTCCACACCTGGGACCCTCAGATACGCAGTATTTT

clone_size: NA
j_call: TRBJ1-6
v_call: TRBV5-1
d_call: NA
cdr3_aa: CASSLEDGSPLHF
cdr3_nt: TGCGCCAGCAGCTTGGAGGACGGCTCACCCCTCCACTTT

clone_size: once
j_call: TRBJ2-1
v_call: TRBV28
d_call: NA
cdr3_aa: CASSSGGSHNEQFF
cdr3_nt: TGTGCCAGCAGTTCTGGGGGGAGTCACAATGAGCAGTTCTTC

clone_size: NA
j_call: TRBJ2-1
v_call: TRBV7-3
d_call: TRBD2
cdr3_aa: CASSIQPGLAGEGNEQFF
cdr3_nt: TGTGCCAGCAGCATCCAACCGGGACTAGCGGGAGAAGGGAATGAGCAGTTCTTC

clone_size: NA
j_call: TRBJ2-5
v_call: TRBV9
d_call: TRBD1
cdr3_aa: CASSFRQGGETQYF
cdr3_nt: TGTGCCAGCAGCTTCCGACAGGGTGGAGAGACCCAGTACTTC

clone_size: NA
j_call: TRBJ2-2
v_call: TRBV25-1
d_call: NA
cdr3_aa: CASSDQGHTGELFF
cdr3_nt: TGTGCCAGCAGTGACCAGGGGCACACCGGGGAGCTGTTTTTT

clone_size: NA
j_call: TRBJ2-1
v_call: TRBV19
d_call: NA
cdr3_aa: CASSIGGQNEQFF
cdr3_nt: TGTGCCAGTAGTATCGGGGGCCAAAATGAGCAGTTCTTC

clone_size: NA
j_call: TRBJ2-2
v_call: TRBV6-2/TRBV6-3
d_call: TRBD1
cdr3_aa: CASSGQGDYTGELFF
cdr3_nt: TGTGCCAGCAGTGGACAGGGGGATTACACCGGGGAGCTGTTTTTT

clone_size: NA
j_call: TRBJ2-3
v_call: TRBV3-1/TRBV3-2
d_call: TRBD2
cdr3_aa: CASSPLAGADTQYF
cdr3_nt: TGTGCCAGCAGCCCGTTAGCGGGAGCGGATACGCAGTATTTT

clone_size: NA
j_call: TRBJ1-6
v_call: TRBV18
d_call: NA
cdr3_aa: CASSPLNPRSYNSPLHF
cdr3_nt: TGTGCCAGCTCACCTTTGAATCCTCGCTCCTATAATTCACCCCTCCACTTT

clone_size: NA
j_call: TRBJ1-1
v_call: TRBV5-5
d_call: NA
cdr3_aa: CASSPPRNTEAFF
cdr3_nt: TGTGCCAGCAGCCCCCCCCGGAACACTGAAGCTTTCTTT

clone_size: NA
j_call: TRBJ1-5
v_call: TRBV15
d_call: NA
cdr3_aa: CATQRVGQPQHF
cdr3_nt: TGTGCCACCCAGAGGGTTGGTCAGCCCCAGCATTTT

clone_size: NA
j_call: TRBJ1-5
v_call: TRBV12-3/TRBV12-4
d_call: NA
cdr3_aa: CASSFRLGQPQHF
cdr3_nt: TGTGCCAGCAGTTTCCGGTTGGGCCAGCCCCAGCATTTT

clone_size: NA
j_call: TRBJ2-7
v_call: TRBV30
d_call: TRBD2
cdr3_aa: CAWSKGLAGEQYF
cdr3_nt: TGTGCCTGGAGTAAGGGACTAGCGGGAGAGCAGTACTTC

clone_size: NA
j_call: TRBJ1-4
v_call: TRBV28
d_call: NA
cdr3_aa: CASNRGADEKLFF
cdr3_nt: TGTGCCAGCAACCGGGGGGCGGATGAAAAACTGTTTTTT

clone_size: NA
j_call: TRBJ2-2
v_call: TRBV6-2/TRBV6-3
d_call: NA
cdr3_aa: CASSILASPGELFF
cdr3_nt: TGTGCCAGCAGTATTCTAGCGTCCCCCGGGGAGCTGTTTTTT

clone_size: NA
j_call: TRBJ2-3
v_call: TRBV3-1/TRBV3-2
d_call: NA
cdr3_aa: CASSQETRVGTQYF
cdr3_nt: TGTGCCAGCAGCCAAGAGACTAGAGTGGGGACGCAGTATTTT

clone_size: once
j_call: TRBJ2-7
v_call: TRBV3-1/TRBV3-2
d_call: NA
cdr3_aa: CASSHEGYEQYF
cdr3_nt: TGTGCCAGCAGCCACGAGGGCTACGAGCAGTACTTC

clone_size: NA
j_call: TRBJ2-3
v_call: TRBV6-4
d_call: NA
cdr3_aa: CASSEQASSTDTQYF
cdr3_nt: TGTGCCAGCAGTGAACAGGCCAGCAGCACAGATACGCAGTATTTT

clone_size: NA
j_call: TRBJ2-2
v_call: TRBV6-1
d_call: NA
cdr3_aa: CASSEYGGPTGELFF
cdr3_nt: TGTGCCAGCAGTGAATACGGGGGGCCCACCGGGGAGCTGTTTTTT

clone_size: NA
j_call: TRBJ2-3
v_call: TRBV11-3
d_call: NA
cdr3_aa: CASSLGSDKRTDTQYF
cdr3_nt: TGTGCCAGCAGCTTAGGGTCGGACAAACGCACAGATACGCAGTATTTT

clone_size: NA
j_call: TRBJ2-7
v_call: TRBV4-2
d_call: TRBD1
cdr3_aa: CASSQAPLGQGHEQYF
cdr3_nt: TGTGCCAGCAGCCAAGCTCCCCTCGGACAGGGACACGAGCAGTACTTC

clone_size: NA
j_call: TRBJ2-5
v_call: TRBV29-1
d_call: TRBD2
cdr3_aa: CSVEPPAGLAGEFQETQYF
cdr3_nt: TGCAGCGTTGAACCCCCTGCCGGACTAGCGGGAGAATTTCAAGAGACCCAGTACTTC

clone_size: NA
j_call: TRBJ2-7
v_call: TRBV28
d_call: TRBD2
cdr3_aa: CASSTGTRTYEQYF
cdr3_nt: TGTGCCAGCAGCACTGGGACTAGAACCTACGAGCAGTACTTC

clone_size: NA
j_call: TRBJ2-7
v_call: TRBV7-2
d_call: NA
cdr3_aa: CASSPVVFYEQYF
cdr3_nt: TGTGCCAGCAGCCCTGTCGTTTTCTACGAGCAGTACTTC

clone_size: NA
j_call: TRBJ2-7
v_call: TRBV2
d_call: TRBD1
cdr3_aa: CATGQGGEQYF
cdr3_nt: TGTGCCACGGGACAGGGGGGCGAGCAGTACTTC

clone_size: NA
j_call: TRBJ2-7
v_call: TRBV28
d_call: TRBD2
cdr3_aa: CASVGSGSVFSHEQYF
cdr3_nt: TGTGCCAGCGTGGGTAGCGGGAGTGTATTTAGCCACGAGCAGTACTTC

clone_size: NA
j_call: TRBJ1-1
v_call: TRBV18
d_call: TRBD1
cdr3_aa: CASSPQKGAVNTEAFF
cdr3_nt: TGTGCCAGCTCACCTCAAAAGGGGGCAGTCAACACTGAAGCTTTCTTT

clone_size: once
j_call: TRBJ1-4
v_call: TRBV5-1
d_call: TRBD1
cdr3_aa: CASSSGTGEEKLFF
cdr3_nt: TGCGCCAGCAGCTCCGGGACAGGCGAGGAAAAACTGTTTTTT

clone_size: NA
j_call: TRBJ2-5
v_call: TRBV18
d_call: NA
cdr3_aa: CASSGGQRETQYF
cdr3_nt: TGTGCCAGCTCGGGGGGGCAGAGAGAGACCCAGTACTTC

clone_size: NA
j_call: TRBJ1-4
v_call: TRBV7-9
d_call: NA
cdr3_aa: CASSLVLGPATNEKLFF
cdr3_nt: TGTGCCAGCAGCTTAGTGCTAGGCCCAGCAACTAATGAAAAACTGTTTTTT